This T cell receptor (beta chain) was sequenced during a study of CD8+ T cells in alopecia areata. Study summary: The percentage of affected scalp area served as the score of severity for treated patients.

Comment on this clone: What it recognizes is unknown.

As for treatment: oral pan-JAK inhibitor, 5-10 mg twice daily. Peripheral blood samples and lesional scalp punch biopsies were obtained from alopecia areata patients. Looked up from germline, CDR1 is SGDLS and CDR2 is YYNGEE. The V gene lost 6 bases and the J gene lost 4 bases, with 19 bases spanning the gap. The CDR3 runs to 15 residues. Sequencing templates came from extracted RNA that was reverse transcribed into cDNA. TCRdb keeps only in-frame clones here, not all; method: immunoSEQ multiplex PCR. The sample contains 150,000 or so clones, approximately 86% of which appear only once. Findings of the study overall: Many expanded lesional clones stayed in scalp and blood while on tofacitinib.

Material: CD8+ T cells sorted from blood, obtained at week 4, from a patient treated with tofacitinib. The receptor's source is a human donor with alopecia areata. The rearrangement joins TRBV9 to TRBJ1-2; TRBD1 might be the D (6 bases). Here the CDR3 reads CASTRRTEPSYGYTF. The CDR3 DNA sequence: TGTGCCAGCACCAGAAGGACAGAACCAAGCTATGGCTACACCTTC.